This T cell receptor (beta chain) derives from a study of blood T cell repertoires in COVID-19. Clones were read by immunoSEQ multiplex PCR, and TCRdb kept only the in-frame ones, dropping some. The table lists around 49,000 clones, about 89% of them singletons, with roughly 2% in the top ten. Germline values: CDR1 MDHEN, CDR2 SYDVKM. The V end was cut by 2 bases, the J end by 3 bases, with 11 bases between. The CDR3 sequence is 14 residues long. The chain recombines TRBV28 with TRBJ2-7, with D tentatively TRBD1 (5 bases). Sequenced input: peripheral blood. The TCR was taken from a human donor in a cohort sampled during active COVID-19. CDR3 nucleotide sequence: TGTGCCAGCAGTTTAGCCCTACAGGACTACGAGCAGTACTTC. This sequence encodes CASSLALQDYEQYF.